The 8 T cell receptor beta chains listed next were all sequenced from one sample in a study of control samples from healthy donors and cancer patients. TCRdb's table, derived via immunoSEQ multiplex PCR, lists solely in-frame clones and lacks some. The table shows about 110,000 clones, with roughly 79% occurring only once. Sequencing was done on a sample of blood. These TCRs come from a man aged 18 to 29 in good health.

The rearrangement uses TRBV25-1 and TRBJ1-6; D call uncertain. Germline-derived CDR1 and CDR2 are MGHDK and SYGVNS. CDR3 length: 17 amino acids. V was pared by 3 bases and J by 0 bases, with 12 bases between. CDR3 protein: CASSDSRGDSYNSPLHF. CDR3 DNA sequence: TGTGCCAGCAGTGATTCCCGGGGTGACTCCTATAATTCACCCCTCCACTTT.

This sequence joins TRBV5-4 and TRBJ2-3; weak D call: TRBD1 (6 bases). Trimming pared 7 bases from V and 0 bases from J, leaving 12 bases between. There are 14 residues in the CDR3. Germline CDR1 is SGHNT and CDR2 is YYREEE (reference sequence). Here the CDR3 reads CASSGTGSTDTQYF. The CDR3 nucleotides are TGTGCCAGCTCTGGAACAGGGAGCACAGATACGCAGTATTTT.

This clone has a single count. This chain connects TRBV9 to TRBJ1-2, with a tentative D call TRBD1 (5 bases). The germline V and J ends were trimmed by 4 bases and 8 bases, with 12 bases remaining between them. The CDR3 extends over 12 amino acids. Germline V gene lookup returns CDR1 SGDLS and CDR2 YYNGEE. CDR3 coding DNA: TGTGCCAGCAGCCCTCTGGGGGAAGGCTACACCTTC. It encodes CASSPLGEGYTF. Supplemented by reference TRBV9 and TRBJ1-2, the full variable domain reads DSGVTQTPKHLITATGQRVTLRCSPRSGDLSVYWYQQSLDQGLQFLIQYYNGEERAKGNILERFSAQQFPDLHSELNLSSLELGDSALYFCASSPLGEGYTFGSGTRLTVV.

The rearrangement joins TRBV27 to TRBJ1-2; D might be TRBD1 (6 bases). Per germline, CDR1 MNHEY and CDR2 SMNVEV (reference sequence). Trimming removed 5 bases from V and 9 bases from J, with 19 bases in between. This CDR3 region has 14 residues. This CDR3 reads CASSRQDNLSRYTF. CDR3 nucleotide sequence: TGTGCCAGCAGTCGACAGGACAATCTTAGTCGCTACACCTTC.

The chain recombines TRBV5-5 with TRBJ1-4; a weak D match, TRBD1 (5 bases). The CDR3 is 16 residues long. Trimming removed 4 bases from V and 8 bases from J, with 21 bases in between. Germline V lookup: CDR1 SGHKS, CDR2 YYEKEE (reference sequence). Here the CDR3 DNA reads TGTGCCAGCAGCCCTCCGTACGGGGGGGGAAACGAAAAACTGTTTTTT. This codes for CASSPPYGGGNEKLFF.

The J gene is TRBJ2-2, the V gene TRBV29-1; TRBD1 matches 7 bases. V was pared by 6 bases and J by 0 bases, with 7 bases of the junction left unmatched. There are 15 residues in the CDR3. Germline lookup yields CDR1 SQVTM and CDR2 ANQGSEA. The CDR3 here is CSVEAGGPNTGELFF. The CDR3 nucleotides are TGCAGCGTAGAGGCAGGGGGACCGAACACCGGGGAGCTGTTTTTT.

The CDR3 sequence is CASSPPGTTVKNIQYF. The CDR3 DNA reads TGTGCCAGCAGCCCTCCCGGGACGACGGTTAAAAACATTCAGTACTTC. The chain joins TRBV3-1 (or the pseudogene TRBV3-2) to TRBJ2-4; D possibly uses TRBD1 or TRBD2 (5 bases each). Trimming removed 4 bases at V and 4 bases at J, with 17 bases between. The CDR3 has 16 amino acids. Germline V gene data show CDR1 as LGHDT and CDR2 as YNNKEL (reference sequence).

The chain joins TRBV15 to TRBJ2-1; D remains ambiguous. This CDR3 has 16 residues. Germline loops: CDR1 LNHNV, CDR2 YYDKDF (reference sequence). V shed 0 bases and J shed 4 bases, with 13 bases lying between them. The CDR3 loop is CATSRESPGNYNEQFF. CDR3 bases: TGTGCCACCAGCAGAGAGTCCCCCGGAAATTACAATGAGCAGTTCTTC.